This TCR beta chain appears in the sequencing data of a study of T cells after yellow fever vaccination. Turning to the study itself: Libraries from low-cell-number fractions were prepared with the SMART-Seq v4 Ultra Low Input RNA kit. Regarding the study as a whole: There was a small share of clonotypes that showed up in both the CD4 and CD8 compartments. From the bulk population, abundant clonotypes could contaminate and appear within FACS-sorted repertoires.

A note on this clonotype: The antigen is unknown.

The CDR3 extends over 17 amino acids. Losses at the gene ends were 2 bases for V and 1 base for J; bases not matched to a gene: 9. The germline V gene has CDR1 MNHEY and CDR2 SVGEGT. 5'RACE template switching produced TCR cDNA carrying a universal primer site and UMIs. TCRdb re-called the 5' RACE reads through MiXCR, storing one row per CDR3 protein. In the table there are some 99,000 distinct CDR3 sequences, less than 6% of which are singletons. Sample: CD8+ T cells sorted from PBMCs, taken 10 days after the yellow fever booster vaccination. The sequence was collected from a man younger than 35 who received the YFV17D yellow fever vaccine. The rearrangement uses TRBV6-2 or TRBV6-3 and TRBJ2-7; 9 bases are shared with TRBD1. CDR3 protein: CASSYPGQGFLSYEQYF. CDR3 bases: TGTGCCAGCAGTTACCCTGGACAGGGGTTTTTATCCTACGAGCAGTACTTC.